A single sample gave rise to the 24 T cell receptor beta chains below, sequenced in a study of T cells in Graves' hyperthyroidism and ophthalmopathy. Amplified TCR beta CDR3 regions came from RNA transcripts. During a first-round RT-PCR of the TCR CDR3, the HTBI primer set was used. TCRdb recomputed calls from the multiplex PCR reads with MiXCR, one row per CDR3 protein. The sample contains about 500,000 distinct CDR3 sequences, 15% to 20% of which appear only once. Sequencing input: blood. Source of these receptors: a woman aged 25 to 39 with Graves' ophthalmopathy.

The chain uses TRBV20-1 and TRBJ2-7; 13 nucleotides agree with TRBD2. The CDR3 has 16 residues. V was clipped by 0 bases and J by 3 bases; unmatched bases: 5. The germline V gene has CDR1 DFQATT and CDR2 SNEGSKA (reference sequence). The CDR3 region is CSARDGTSGILYEQYF. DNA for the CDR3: TGCAGTGCTAGAGACGGGACTAGCGGGATTCTCTACGAGCAGTACTTC.

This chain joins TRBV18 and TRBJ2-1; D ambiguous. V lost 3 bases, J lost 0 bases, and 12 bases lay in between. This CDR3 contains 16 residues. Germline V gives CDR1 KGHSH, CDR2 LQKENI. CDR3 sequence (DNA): TGTGCCAGCTCACCGGAGCAGGCAAGCTCCTACAATGAGCAGTTCTTC. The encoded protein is CASSPEQASSYNEQFF.

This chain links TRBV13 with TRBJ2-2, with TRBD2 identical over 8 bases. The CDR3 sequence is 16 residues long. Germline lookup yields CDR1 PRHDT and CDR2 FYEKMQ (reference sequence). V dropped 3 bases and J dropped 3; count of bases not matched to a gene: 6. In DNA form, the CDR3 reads TGTGCCAGCAGCTTGGGGCGGGAGGCCTACACCGGGGAGCTGTTTTTT. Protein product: CASSLGREAYTGELFF.

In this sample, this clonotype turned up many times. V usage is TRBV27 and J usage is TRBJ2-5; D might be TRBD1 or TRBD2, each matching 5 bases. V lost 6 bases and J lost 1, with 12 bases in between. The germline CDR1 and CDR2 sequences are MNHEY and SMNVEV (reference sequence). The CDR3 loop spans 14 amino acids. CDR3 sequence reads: CASSQTGAQETQYF. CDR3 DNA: TGTGCCAGCAGCCAGACCGGGGCCCAAGAGACCCAGTACTTC.

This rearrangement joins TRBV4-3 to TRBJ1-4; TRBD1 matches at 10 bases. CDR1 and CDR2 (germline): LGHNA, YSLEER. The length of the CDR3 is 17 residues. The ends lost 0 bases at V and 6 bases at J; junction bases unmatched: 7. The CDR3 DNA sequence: TGCGCCAGCAGCCAAGAACGGCCCGGGACAGGGGATGAAAAACTGTTTTTT. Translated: CASSQERPGTGDEKLFF.

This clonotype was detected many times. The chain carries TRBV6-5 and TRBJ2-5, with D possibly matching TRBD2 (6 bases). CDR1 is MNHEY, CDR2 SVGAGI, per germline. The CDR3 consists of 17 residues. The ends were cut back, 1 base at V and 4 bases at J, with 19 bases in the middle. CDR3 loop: CASSYYGGTGTRETQYF. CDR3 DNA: TGTGCCAGCAGTTACTACGGAGGGACCGGGACTCGAGAGACCCAGTACTTC.

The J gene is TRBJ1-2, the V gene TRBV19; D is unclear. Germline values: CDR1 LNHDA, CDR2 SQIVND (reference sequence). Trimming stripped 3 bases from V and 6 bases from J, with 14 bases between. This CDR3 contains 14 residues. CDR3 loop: CASSIENGFDGYTF. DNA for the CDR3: TGTGCCAGTAGTATTGAGAATGGCTTTGATGGCTACACCTTC.

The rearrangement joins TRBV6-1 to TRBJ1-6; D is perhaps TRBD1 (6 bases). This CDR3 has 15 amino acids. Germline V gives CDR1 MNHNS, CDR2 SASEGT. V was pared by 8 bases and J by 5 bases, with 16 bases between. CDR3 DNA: TGTGCCAGCTCCAACCCGGGACACCATAATTCACCCCTCCACTTT. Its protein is CASSNPGHHNSPLHF.

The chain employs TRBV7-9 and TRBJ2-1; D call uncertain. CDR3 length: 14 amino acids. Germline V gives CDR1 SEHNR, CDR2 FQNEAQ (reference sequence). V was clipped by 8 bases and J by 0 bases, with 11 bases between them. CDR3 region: CASVPISSYNEQFF. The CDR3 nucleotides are TGTGCCAGCGTGCCCATAAGCTCCTACAATGAGCAGTTCTTC.

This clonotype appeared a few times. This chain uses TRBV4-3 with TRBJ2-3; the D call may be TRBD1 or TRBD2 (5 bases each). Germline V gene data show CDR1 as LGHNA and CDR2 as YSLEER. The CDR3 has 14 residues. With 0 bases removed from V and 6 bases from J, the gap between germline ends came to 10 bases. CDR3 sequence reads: CASSQEMGEDTQYF. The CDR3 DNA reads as TGCGCCAGCAGCCAAGAAATGGGGGAGGATACGCAGTATTTT.

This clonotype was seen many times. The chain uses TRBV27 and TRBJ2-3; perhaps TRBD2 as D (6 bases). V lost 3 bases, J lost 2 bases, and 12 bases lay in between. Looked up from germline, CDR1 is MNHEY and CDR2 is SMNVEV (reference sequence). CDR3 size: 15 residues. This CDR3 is CASSFSGAFTDTQYF. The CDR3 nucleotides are TGTGCCAGCAGTTTTTCGGGAGCTTTCACAGATACGCAGTATTTT.

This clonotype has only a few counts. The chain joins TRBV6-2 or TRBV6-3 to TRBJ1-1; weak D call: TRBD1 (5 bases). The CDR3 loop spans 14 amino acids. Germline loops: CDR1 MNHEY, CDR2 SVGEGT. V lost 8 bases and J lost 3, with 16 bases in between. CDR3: CASRHPGGYTEAFF. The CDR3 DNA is TGTGCCAGCCGTCACCCTGGGGGATACACTGAAGCTTTCTTT.

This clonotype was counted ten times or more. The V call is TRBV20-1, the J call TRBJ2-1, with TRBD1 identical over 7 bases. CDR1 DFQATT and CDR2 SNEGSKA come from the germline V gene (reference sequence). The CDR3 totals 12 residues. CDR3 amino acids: CRPNGQANEQFF. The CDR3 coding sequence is TGCAGACCCAATGGACAGGCGAATGAGCAGTTCTTC.

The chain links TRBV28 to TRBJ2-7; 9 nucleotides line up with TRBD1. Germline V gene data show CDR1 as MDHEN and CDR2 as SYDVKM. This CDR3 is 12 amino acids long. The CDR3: CAPGQGPYEQYF. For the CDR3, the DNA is TGTGCGCCGGGACAGGGACCCTACGAGCAGTACTTC.

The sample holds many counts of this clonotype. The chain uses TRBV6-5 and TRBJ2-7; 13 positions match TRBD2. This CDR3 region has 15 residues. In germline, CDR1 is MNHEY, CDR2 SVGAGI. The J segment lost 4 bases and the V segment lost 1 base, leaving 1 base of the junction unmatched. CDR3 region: CASSYWGLAGYEQYF. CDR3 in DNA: TGTGCCAGCAGTTACTGGGGACTAGCGGGGTACGAGCAGTACTTC.

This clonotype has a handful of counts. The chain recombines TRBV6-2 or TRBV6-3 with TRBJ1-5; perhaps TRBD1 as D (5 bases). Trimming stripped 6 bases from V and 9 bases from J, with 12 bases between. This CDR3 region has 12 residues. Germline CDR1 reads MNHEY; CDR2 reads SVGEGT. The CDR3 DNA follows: TGTGCCAGCAGGATAGGGGAACTGCCCCAGCATTTT. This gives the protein CASRIGELPQHF.

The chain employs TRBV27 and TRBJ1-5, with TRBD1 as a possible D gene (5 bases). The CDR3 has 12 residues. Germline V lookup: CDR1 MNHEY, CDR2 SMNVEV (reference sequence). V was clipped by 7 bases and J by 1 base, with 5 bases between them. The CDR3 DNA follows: TGTGCCAGCAAGGGGAGCAATCAGCCCCAGCATTTT. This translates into CASKGSNQPQHF.

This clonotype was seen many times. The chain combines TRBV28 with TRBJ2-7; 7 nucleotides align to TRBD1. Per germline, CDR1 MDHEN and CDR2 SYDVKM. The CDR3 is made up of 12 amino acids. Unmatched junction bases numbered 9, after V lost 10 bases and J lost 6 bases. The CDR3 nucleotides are TGTGCCACCCGACAGGGATCCCGCGAGCAGTACTTC. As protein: CATRQGSREQYF.

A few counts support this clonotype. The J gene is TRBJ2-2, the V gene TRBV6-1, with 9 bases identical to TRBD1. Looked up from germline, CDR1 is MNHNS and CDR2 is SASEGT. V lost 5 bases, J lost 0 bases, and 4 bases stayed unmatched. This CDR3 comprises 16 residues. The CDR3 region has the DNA TGTGCCAGCAGTTGGACAGGGGCGACGAACACCGGGGAGCTGTTTTTT. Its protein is CASSWTGATNTGELFF.

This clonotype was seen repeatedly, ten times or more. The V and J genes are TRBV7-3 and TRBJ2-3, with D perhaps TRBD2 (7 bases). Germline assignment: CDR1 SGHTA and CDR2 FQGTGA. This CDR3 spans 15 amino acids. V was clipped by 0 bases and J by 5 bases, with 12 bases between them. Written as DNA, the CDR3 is TGTGCCAGCAGCTTAACCGGGGGGCGGAGAGATACGCAGTATTTT. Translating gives CASSLTGGRRDTQYF.

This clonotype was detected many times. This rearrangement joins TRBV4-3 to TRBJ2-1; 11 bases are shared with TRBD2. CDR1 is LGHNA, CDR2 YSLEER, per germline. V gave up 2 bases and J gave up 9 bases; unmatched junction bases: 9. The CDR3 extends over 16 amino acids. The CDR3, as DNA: TGCGCCAGCAGCCAACATACTAGCGGGAGCTTTGGTGAGCAGTTCTTC. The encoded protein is CASSQHTSGSFGEQFF.

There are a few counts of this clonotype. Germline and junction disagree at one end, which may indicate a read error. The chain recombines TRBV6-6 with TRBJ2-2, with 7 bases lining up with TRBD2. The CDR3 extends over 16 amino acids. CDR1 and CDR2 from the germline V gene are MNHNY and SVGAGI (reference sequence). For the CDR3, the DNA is TGTGCCAGCAGTTACCGGGGACTACCGAACACCGGGGAGCTGTCTTTT. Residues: CASSYRGLPNTGELSF.

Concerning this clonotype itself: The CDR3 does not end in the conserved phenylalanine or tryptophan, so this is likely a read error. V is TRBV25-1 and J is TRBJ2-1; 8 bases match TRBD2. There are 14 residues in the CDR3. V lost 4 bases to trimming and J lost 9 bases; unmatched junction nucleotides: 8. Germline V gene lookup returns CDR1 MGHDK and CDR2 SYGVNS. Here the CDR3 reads CASSAPSGSGEQFS. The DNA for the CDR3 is TGTGCCAGCAGTGCCCCCAGCGGGAGCGGTGAGCAGTTCTCC.

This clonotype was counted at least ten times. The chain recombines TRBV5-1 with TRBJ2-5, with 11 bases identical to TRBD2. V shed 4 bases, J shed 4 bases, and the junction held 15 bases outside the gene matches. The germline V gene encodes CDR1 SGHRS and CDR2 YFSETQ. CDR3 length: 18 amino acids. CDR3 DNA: TGCGCCAGCAGCGGTAGCGGGTCCCTAGCGGGAGGAAGAGAGACCCAGTACTTC. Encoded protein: CASSGSGSLAGGRETQYF.